Sequencing of this T cell receptor beta chain was carried out in a study of shared clonotypes between healthy human individuals. The CDR3 runs to 16 residues. The V segment lost 3 bases and the J segment 5 bases; nucleotides outside the gene matches: 9. Germline V lookup: CDR1 MNHEY, CDR2 SMNVEV (reference sequence). Assay used: immunoSEQ multiplex PCR; TCRdb lists only in-frame clones, some missing. The sample includes roughly 890,000 clones, 80% to 95% seen only once; the top ten take around 24%. CD45RO-negative CD8 cells positively selected for CCR7 made up the naive population, which excluded terminally differentiated effector memory CD45RA+ cells.

Material: naive CD8+ T cells sorted from blood. The TCR was taken from a man aged 30 to 45 in good health. V and J are TRBV27 and TRBJ2-1; 8 bases agree with TRBD1. The DNA for the CDR3 is TGTGCCAGCAGTTTCTCGACAGGGGTATTTGACAATGAGCAGTTCTTC. Protein product: CASSFSTGVFDNEQFF.